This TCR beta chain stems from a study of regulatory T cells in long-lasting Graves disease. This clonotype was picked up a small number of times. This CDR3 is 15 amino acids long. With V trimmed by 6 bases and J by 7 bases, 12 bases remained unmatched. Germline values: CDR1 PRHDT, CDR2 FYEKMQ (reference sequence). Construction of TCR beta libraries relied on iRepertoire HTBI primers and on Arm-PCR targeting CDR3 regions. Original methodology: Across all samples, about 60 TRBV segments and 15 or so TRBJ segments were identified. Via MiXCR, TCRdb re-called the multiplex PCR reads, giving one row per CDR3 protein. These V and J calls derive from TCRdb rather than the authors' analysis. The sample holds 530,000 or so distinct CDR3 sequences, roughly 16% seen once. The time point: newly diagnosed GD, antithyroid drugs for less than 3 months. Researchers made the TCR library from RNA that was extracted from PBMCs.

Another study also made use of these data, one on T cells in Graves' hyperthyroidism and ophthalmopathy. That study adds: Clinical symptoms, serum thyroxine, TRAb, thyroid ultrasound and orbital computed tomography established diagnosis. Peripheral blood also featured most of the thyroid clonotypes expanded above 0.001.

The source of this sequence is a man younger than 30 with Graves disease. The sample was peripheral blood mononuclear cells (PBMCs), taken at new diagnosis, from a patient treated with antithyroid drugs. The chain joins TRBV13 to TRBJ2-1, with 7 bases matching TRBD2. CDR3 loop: CASRGTLAVANEQFF. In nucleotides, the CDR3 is TGTGCCAGCAGAGGAACCCTAGCGGTAGCGAATGAGCAGTTCTTC.